What follows are 15 T cell receptor beta chains derived from one specimen sequenced in a study of shared clonotypes between healthy human individuals. The assay was immunoSEQ multiplex PCR, and TCRdb's table has in-frame clones only and misses some. This sample yields about a million clones, of which about 74% are seen a single time; approximately 1.5% belongs to the top ten. The sequencing input was memory CD4+ T cells sorted from blood. Noted subset: CD45RA-negative fraction. The receptors were gathered from a man younger than 35 in good health.

Turning to this clone: The junction differs from germline at one of its ends, possibly a read error. The chain uses TRBV5-1 and TRBJ2-1; D call uncertain. The germline CDR1 and CDR2 sequences are SGHRS and YFSETQ. This CDR3 contains 13 residues. The CDR3 loop reads CASSLRNYNEQFF. DNA for the CDR3: TGTGCCAGCAGCTTGAGGAACTACAATGAGCAGTTCTTC. Based on the CDR3 plus reference TRBV5-1 and TRBJ2-1, the full variable domain is KAGVTQTPRYLIKTRGQQVTLSCSPISGHRSVSWYQQTPGQGLQFLFEYFSETQRNKGNFPGRFSGRQFSNSRSEMNVSTLELGDSALYLCASSLRNYNEQFFGPGTRLTVL.

This clone has at least ten counts. The genes are TRBV5-1 and TRBJ2-2, with D maybe TRBD2 (7 bases). Trimming took off 4 bases at V and 3 bases at J, with 16 bases between the two ends. This CDR3 spans 16 amino acids. Germline CDR1 and CDR2: SGHRS and YFSETQ. The CDR3 bases are TGCGCCAGCAGCCCGCGGCGGGGGCCGGACACCGGGGAGCTGTTTTTT. Protein sequence: CASSPRRGPDTGELFF. Using reference TRBV5-1 and TRBJ2-2 for the parts outside the CDR3, the full variable domain is KAGVTQTPRYLIKTRGQQVTLSCSPISGHRSVSWYQQTPGQGLQFLFEYFSETQRNKGNFPGRFSGRQFSNSRSEMNVSTLELGDSALYLCASSPRRGPDTGELFFGEGSRLTVL.

The V gene is TRBV2, the J gene TRBJ2-7; 11 bases align to TRBD2. CDR3 length: 15 residues. The V segment lost 4 bases and the J segment 2 bases; nucleotides outside the gene matches: 4. Per the germline V gene, CDR1 is SNHLY and CDR2 is FYNNEI. The CDR3 loop reads CASSARLAGTYEQYF. The CDR3 DNA is TGTGCCAGCAGTGCTAGACTAGCGGGGACCTACGAGCAGTACTTC.

This chain links TRBV2 with TRBJ2-6, with D possibly matching TRBD1 (5 bases). Per the germline V gene, CDR1 is SNHLY and CDR2 is FYNNEI. The CDR3 has 17 amino acids. V shed 6 bases and J shed 4 bases, with 19 bases lying between them. The CDR3 sequence is CASRRTYTLWGANVLTF. For the CDR3, the DNA is TGTGCCAGCAGACGGACATATACACTCTGGGGGGCCAACGTCCTGACTTTC. The full variable domain, its missing parts supplied by reference TRBV2 and TRBJ2-6, is EPEVTQTPSHQVTQMGQEVILRCVPISNHLYFYWYRQILGQKVEFLVSFYNNEISEKSEIFDDQFSVERPDGSNFTLKIRSTKLEDSAMYFCASRRTYTLWGANVLTFGAGSRLTVL.

The chain carries TRBV7-6 and TRBJ2-2, with D unresolved. Germline V CDR1 and CDR2: SGHVS, FNYEAQ. V was pared by 0 bases and J by 7 bases, with 18 bases between. This CDR3 comprises 17 residues. In DNA form, the CDR3 reads TGTGCCAGCAGCTTAGCCCAGACCCATCTCGTTGGCGGGGAGCTGTTTTTT. Translating gives CASSLAQTHLVGGELFF.

The chain combines TRBV9 with TRBJ1-6; D might be TRBD1 (5 bases). The germline V gene has CDR1 SGDLS and CDR2 YYNGEE. This CDR3 spans 16 amino acids. Trimming pared 2 bases from V and 0 bases from J, leaving 9 bases between. CDR3 coding DNA: TGTGCCAGCAGCGTGACCGACAGCTCCTATAATTCACCCCTCCACTTT. Translating gives CASSVTDSSYNSPLHF.

This sequence joins TRBV11-2 and TRBJ2-3, with 8 positions matching TRBD1. From germline, CDR1 is SGHAT and CDR2 FQNNGV. Trimming took 2 bases from V and 3 from J; bases not matched to a gene: 4. The CDR3 covers 15 residues. The CDR3 here is CASSLNYRGTDTQYF. The CDR3 bases are TGTGCCAGCAGCTTAAACTACAGGGGGACAGATACGCAGTATTTT.

The chain joins TRBV12-5 to TRBJ2-3, with 8 bases lining up with TRBD2. With 1 base clipped from V and 4 bases from J, the junction kept 7 bases outside the gene matches. Germline V CDR1 and CDR2: LGHNT, FRNRAP. CDR3 length: 16 residues. The CDR3 region is CASGLGAGDFPDTQYF. CDR3 nucleotides: TGTGCTAGTGGTTTGGGAGCGGGGGATTTCCCAGATACGCAGTATTTT.

The chain carries TRBV28 and TRBJ2-7; 7 bases match TRBD1. This CDR3 has 15 amino acids. Unmatched junction bases numbered 11, after V lost 6 bases and J lost 3 bases. CDR1 MDHEN and CDR2 SYDVKM come from the germline V gene. The CDR3 sequence is CASSPDRVRVYEQYF. The CDR3 coding sequence is TGTGCCAGCAGCCCTGACAGGGTCCGGGTCTACGAGCAGTACTTC.

The chain has TRBV10-2 and TRBJ2-5; TRBD2 matches 13 bases. V lost 6 bases to trimming and J lost 4 bases; unmatched junction nucleotides: 5. This CDR3 has 15 residues. Germline V gives CDR1 WSHSY, CDR2 SAAADI. The DNA for the CDR3 is TGCGCCAGCAGCCGGACTAGCGGGGGCCTAGAGACCCAGTACTTC. It encodes CASSRTSGGLETQYF.

J is TRBJ2-3 and V is TRBV7-9; no clear D gene. CDR1 and CDR2 from the germline V gene are SEHNR and FQNEAQ (reference sequence). This CDR3 contains 12 residues. Trimming pared 7 bases from V and 6 bases from J, leaving 11 bases between. As DNA, the CDR3 is TGTGCCAGCACCCCTGAGGCCGATACGCAGTATTTT. This translates into CASTPEADTQYF.

V is TRBV19 and J is TRBJ2-5, with 8 bases identical to TRBD2. After removal of 5 bases from V and 0 bases from J, the junction contained 5 bases not matched to a gene. Germline CDR1 LNHDA, CDR2 SQIVND (reference sequence). The CDR3 consists of 15 residues. The CDR3 nucleotides read TGTGCCAGTAGTCGTAGCGGGGACTACCAAGAGACCCAGTACTTC. Amino acids: CASSRSGDYQETQYF. The variable domain in full, with the rest retrieved from reference TRBV19 and TRBJ2-5, is DGGITQSPKYLFRKEGQNVTLSCEQNLNHDAMYWYRQDPGQGLRLIYYSQIVNDFQKGDIAEGYSVSREKKESFPLTVTSAQKNPTAFYLCASSRSGDYQETQYFGPGTRLLVL.

This clone was recorded only once. The chain couples TRBV29-1 to TRBJ1-2; no firm D call. CDR1 and CDR2 from the germline V gene are SQVTM and ANQGSEA. The CDR3 runs 15 residues. Deletions cut 2 bases from V and 7 bases from J, with 20 bases between. Written as DNA, the CDR3 is TGCAGCGTTGAAAGACCGGGCTTTAAGGAAGGTGGCTACACCTTC. Translated, it gives CSVERPGFKEGGYTF.

This chain uses TRBV12-5 with TRBJ1-2; D unclear. Germline CDR1 reads LGHNT; CDR2 reads FRNRAP. Trimming shortened V by 4 bases and J by 0 bases, and 6 bases separated the two germline ends. The CDR3 is made up of 13 amino acids. For the CDR3, the DNA is TGTGCTAGTGGTTATCAGGCTAACTATGGCTACACCTTC. Amino acids: CASGYQANYGYTF.

The V and J genes are TRBV11-2 and TRBJ2-7; 8 nucleotides match TRBD2. V trimming: 5 bases; J trimming: 7 bases; junction bases outside the gene matches: 4. Germline V gene lookup returns CDR1 SGHAT and CDR2 FQNNGV. The length of the CDR3 is 12 residues. As DNA, the CDR3 is TGTGCCAGCAGCCGGGGGGGTCAGGAGCAGTACTTC. It encodes CASSRGGQEQYF.